This TCR beta chain was recorded in a study of Graves' ophthalmopathy and Graves' hyperthyroidism. The germline V gene encodes CDR1 SGHAT and CDR2 FQNNGV. Trimming shortened V by 4 bases and J by 2 bases, and 9 bases separated the two germline ends. The CDR3 consists of 14 residues. Amplification targeted the TCR beta CDR3 regions, with RNA transcripts as the source material. HTBI-primed RT-PCR formed the first round, and a multiplex PCR formed the second. One entry per CDR3 protein results from TCRdb running MiXCR on the multiplex PCR reads. The profile shows 200,000 to 250,000 distinct CDR3 sequences, around 45% of them singletons.

This sequence joins TRBV11-2 and TRBJ1-3; D is uncertain. This TCR derives from an adult man with Graves' ophthalmopathy. The sequencing sample was made of peripheral blood. CDR3 in amino acids: CASSWIPTGNTIYF. DNA for the CDR3: TGTGCCAGCAGCTGGATCCCGACTGGAAACACCATATATTTT.